This T cell receptor beta chain is from a study of blood T cell repertoires in COVID-19. Whole-study context: COVID-19 samples from acute and convalescent phases originated in the United States, Italy and Spain.

After removal of 5 bases from V and 5 bases from J, the junction contained 6 bases not matched to a gene. The CDR3 extends over 14 amino acids. Germline V gene data show CDR1 as SGHTA and CDR2 as FQGTGA. Seattle researchers signed up patients amid active infection and tracked them longitudinally. Per the original data handling: Nucleated cell counts were estimated from reference gene primer amplification. Clones were read by immunoSEQ multiplex PCR, and TCRdb kept only the in-frame ones, dropping some. From that table come the V and J calls and clone size; the DNA was used to work out D and trimming. This table holds approximately 60,000 clones, roughly 78% found once. Only one count was recorded for this clone.

The chain couples TRBV7-3 to TRBJ2-3, with TRBD2 identical over 8 bases. This TCR came from a man aged 55 to 69 with COVID-19, enrolled during active disease. The sample taken for sequencing was peripheral blood. CDR3 amino acids: CASSISGVRDTQYF. Written as DNA, the CDR3 is TGTGCCAGCAGCATTAGCGGGGTCAGAGATACGCAGTATTTT.